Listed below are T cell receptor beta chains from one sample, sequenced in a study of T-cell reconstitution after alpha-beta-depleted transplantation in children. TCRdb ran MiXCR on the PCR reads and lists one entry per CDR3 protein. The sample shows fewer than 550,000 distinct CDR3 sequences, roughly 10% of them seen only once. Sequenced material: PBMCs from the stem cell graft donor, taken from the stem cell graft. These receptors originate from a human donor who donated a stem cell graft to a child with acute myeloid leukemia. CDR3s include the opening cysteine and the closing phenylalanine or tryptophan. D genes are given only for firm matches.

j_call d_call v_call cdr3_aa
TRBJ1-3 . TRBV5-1 CASSSGTSGGNTIYF
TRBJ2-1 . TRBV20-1 CSASARGRNEQFF
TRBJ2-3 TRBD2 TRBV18 CASSPTRGGTDTQYF
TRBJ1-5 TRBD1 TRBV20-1 CSAQGTDSNQPQHF
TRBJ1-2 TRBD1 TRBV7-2 CASSLVRDRLSYGYTF
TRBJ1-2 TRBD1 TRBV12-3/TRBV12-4 CASSPTGTGVYGYTF
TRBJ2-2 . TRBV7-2 CASSLGVGLTPGELFF
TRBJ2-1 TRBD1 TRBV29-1 CSVSWGQGYYNEQFF
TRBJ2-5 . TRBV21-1 CASPPGRGETQYF
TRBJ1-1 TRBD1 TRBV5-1 CASSTGQGHMNTEAFF
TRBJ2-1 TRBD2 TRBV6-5 CASSYFTSGSRNEQFF
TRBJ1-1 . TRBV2 CASRVNEDTEAFF
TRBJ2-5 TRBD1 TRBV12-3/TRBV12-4 CASSSDIQGNQETQYF
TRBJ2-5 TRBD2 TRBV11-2 CASSLNLAGGETQYF
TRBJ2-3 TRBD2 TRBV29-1 CSVEATRGGLTDTQYF
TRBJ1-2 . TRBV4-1 CASSQEWESGYGYTF
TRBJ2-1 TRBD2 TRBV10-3 CASATSTEQFF
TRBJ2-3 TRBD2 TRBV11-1 CASSSLTSGSWDTQYF
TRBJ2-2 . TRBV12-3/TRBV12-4 CASSKQGNTGELFF
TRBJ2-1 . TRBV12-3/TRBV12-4 CASSIARDEQFF
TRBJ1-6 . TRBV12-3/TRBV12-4 CASSLEARGGSPLHF
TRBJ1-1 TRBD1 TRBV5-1 CASSLQGPLGGTEAFF
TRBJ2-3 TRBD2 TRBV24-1 CATSDPSGGGTDTQYF
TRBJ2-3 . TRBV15 CATSRGTTDTQYF
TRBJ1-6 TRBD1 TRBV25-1 CASSPTGGRNSPLHF
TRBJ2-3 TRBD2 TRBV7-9 CASSSRGRGPLDTQYF
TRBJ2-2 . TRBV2 CASSGTSNTGELFF
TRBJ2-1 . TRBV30 CAWSEGPDEQFF
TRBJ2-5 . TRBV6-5 CASRRTVQETQYF
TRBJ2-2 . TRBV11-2 CASSSYPPQGYYTGELFF
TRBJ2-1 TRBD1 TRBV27 CASSLSAGDYTGVNEQFF
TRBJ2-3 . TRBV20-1 CSAQPMADTQYF
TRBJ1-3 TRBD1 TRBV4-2 CASSQVTRDRGLGNTIYF
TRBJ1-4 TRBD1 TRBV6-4 CASSDWTGSNEKLFF
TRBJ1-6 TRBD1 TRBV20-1 CSASTGGNNSPLHF
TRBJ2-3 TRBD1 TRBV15 CATSGVNPGQGTDTQYF
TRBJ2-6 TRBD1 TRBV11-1 CASSLGGGQGKVGANVLTF
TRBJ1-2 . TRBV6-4 CASSDSVGAYGYTF
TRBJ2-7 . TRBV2 CASSEIGGEQYF
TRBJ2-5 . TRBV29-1 CSVAGGASPAYQETQYF
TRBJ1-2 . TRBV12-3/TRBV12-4 CASSLVVGYGYTF
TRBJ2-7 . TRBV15 CATSRVGSSYEQYF
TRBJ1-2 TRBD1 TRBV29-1 CSVGGTENYGYTF
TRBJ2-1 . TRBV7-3 CASSPGLAVNEQFF
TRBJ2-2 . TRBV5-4 CASSLDASNTGELFF
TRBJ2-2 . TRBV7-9 CASSPDGGRRGTGELFF
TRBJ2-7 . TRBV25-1 CASSEGDLRQYF
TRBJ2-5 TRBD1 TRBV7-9 CASSSGTGRGEETQYF
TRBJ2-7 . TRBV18 CASSPRGITYEQYF
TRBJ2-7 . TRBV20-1 CSAREVEGAGYEQYF
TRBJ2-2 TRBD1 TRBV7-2 CASRQRQGDTGELFF
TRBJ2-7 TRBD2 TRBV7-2 CASSPVGLATYEQYF
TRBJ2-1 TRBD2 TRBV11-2 CASSLSGAYNEQFF
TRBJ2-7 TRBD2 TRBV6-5 CASSLGLAARGYEQYF